Each of the 19 T cell receptor beta chains below was sequenced from the same sample in a study of beta chain features in type 1 diabetes. Study observations and caveats: Among patients with Type 1 diabetes, TCRB CDR3s were moderately but significantly shorter in every one of the four CD4+ subsets.

Every bit of the isolated RNA underwent reverse transcription, so sequencing read expressed TCRB transcripts. Produced via immunoSEQ multiplex PCR; TCRdb's table is partial and in-frame only. The sample includes hundreds of thousands of clones, around an eighth of them seen just once. Their recognized antigens are unknown. The sequencing input was naive CD4+ T cells from blood. These receptors came from a man between 18 and 29 years old with type 1 diabetes.

Only a few counts were recorded for this clone. The chain combines TRBV11-2 with TRBJ2-1; 10 bases align to TRBD1. Germline CDR1 SGHAT, CDR2 FQNNGV. J gave up 7 bases and V 7 bases, and 4 bases lay outside the gene matches. The CDR3 runs 13 residues. Written as DNA, the CDR3 is TGTGCCAGCACCGGGACAGGGGTTAATGAGCAGTTCTTC. Protein product: CASTGTGVNEQFF.

This clone occurred a few times. The sample carries other DNA sequences with the same CDR3. This rearrangement joins TRBV7-9 to TRBJ2-3, with D tentatively TRBD2 (6 bases). V dropped 6 bases and J dropped 1 base, with 11 bases sitting between them. Germline values: CDR1 SEHNR, CDR2 FQNEAQ (reference sequence). The CDR3 totals 14 residues. CDR3 amino acids: CASSPTGGTDTQYF. The CDR3 DNA follows: TGTGCCAGCAGTCCCACGGGGGGCACAGATACGCAGTATTTT. Full variable domain (missing parts from reference TRBV7-9 and TRBJ2-3): DTGVSQNPRHKITKRGQNVTFRCDPISEHNRLYWYRQTLGQGPEFLTYFQNEAQLEKSRLLSDRFSAERPKGSFSTLEIQRTEQGDSAMYLCASSPTGGTDTQYFGPGTRLTVL.

This clone has just a few counts. V and J are TRBV19 and TRBJ2-7; TRBD2 aligns across 9 bases. The CDR3 length is 15 residues. Germline CDR1 reads LNHDA; CDR2 reads SQIVND (reference sequence). The trim removed 5 bases at V and 4 bases at J, leaving 9 bases unmatched. The CDR3 reads CASSVRGSGSYEQYF. The CDR3 DNA sequence: TGTGCCAGTAGTGTCCGGGGTAGCGGGAGTTACGAGCAGTACTTC.

The gene calls are TRBV5-1 and TRBJ2-1, with D possibly being TRBD2 (6 bases). The CDR3 length is 16 residues. V lost 0 bases to trimming and J lost 0 bases, with 10 bases between them. Per the germline V gene, CDR1 is SGHRS and CDR2 is YFSETQ. The chain's CDR3 is CASSLDVGSSYNEQFF. The CDR3 DNA reads as TGCGCCAGCAGCTTGGACGTCGGGAGCTCCTACAATGAGCAGTTCTTC. Using reference TRBV5-1 and TRBJ2-1 for the parts outside the CDR3, the full variable domain is KAGVTQTPRYLIKTRGQQVTLSCSPISGHRSVSWYQQTPGQGLQFLFEYFSETQRNKGNFPGRFSGRQFSNSRSEMNVSTLELGDSALYLCASSLDVGSSYNEQFFGPGTRLTVL.

The chain combines TRBV30 with TRBJ2-5; D is unresolved. V was shortened by 3 bases and J by 1 base, with 9 bases between the two germline ends. The CDR3 consists of 13 residues. Per germline, CDR1 GTSNPN and CDR2 SVGIG (reference sequence). The CDR3 DNA is TGTGCCTGGAGCTACAATCCCCAAGAGACCCAGTACTTC. Translating gives CAWSYNPQETQYF.

This clone was observed a handful of times. J is TRBJ2-7 and V is TRBV30, with D hard to call. Germline loops: CDR1 GTSNPN, CDR2 SVGIG (reference sequence). V lost 1 base and J 4 bases, leaving 8 bases between the germline ends. The length of the CDR3 is 12 residues. In DNA, the CDR3 is TGTGCCTGGAGTGGTAGCAGATACGAGCAGTACTTC. This encodes CAWSGSRYEQYF. Full variable domain (outside the CDR3, taken from reference TRBV30 and TRBJ2-7): SQTIHQWPATLVQPVGSPLSLECTVEGTSNPNLYWYRQAAGRGLQLLFYSVGIGQISSEVPQNLSASRPQDRQFILSSKKLLLSDSGFYLCAWSGSRYEQYFGPGTRLTVT.

This clone was counted only a few times. This chain uses TRBV5-1 with TRBJ2-3; the D call may be TRBD1 or TRBD2 (5 bases each). The V end was cut by 2 bases, the J end by 2 bases, with 9 bases between. There are 14 residues in the CDR3. Germline assignment: CDR1 SGHRS and CDR2 YFSETQ. The CDR3 reads CASSFGAITDTQYF. The CDR3 bases are TGCGCCAGCAGCTTCGGGGCTATCACAGATACGCAGTATTTT.

The V call is TRBV7-2, the J call TRBJ2-7; 9 bases line up with TRBD2. The CDR3 extends over 15 amino acids. Germline CDR1 is SGHTA and CDR2 is FQGNSA. Trimming took 1 base from V and 9 from J; bases not matched to a gene: 10. Here the CDR3 DNA reads TGTGCCAGCAGCTTAGGGCTAGCGGGAACAACGCTGCAGTACTTC. This encodes CASSLGLAGTTLQYF.

This clone was recorded a few times. The chain is built from TRBV18 and TRBJ2-1; a weak D match, TRBD2 (6 bases). Trimming removed 3 bases at V and 5 bases at J, with 14 bases between. The CDR3 contains 15 residues. Per germline, CDR1 KGHSH and CDR2 LQKENI. CDR3 DNA sequence: TGTGCCAGCTCACCTTCCCGGGACTTCGACAATGAGCAGTTCTTC. This sequence encodes CASSPSRDFDNEQFF.

V usage is TRBV7-2 and J usage is TRBJ2-1, with D possibly matching TRBD2 (6 bases). This CDR3 spans 17 amino acids. V lost 5 bases and J lost 2, with 19 bases in between. Germline CDR1 reads SGHTA; CDR2 reads FQGNSA. CDR3 coding DNA: TGTGCCAGCAGCCGGAGGGCGGCGGGCGAGCCCTACAATGAGCAGTTCTTC. It specifies CASSRRAAGEPYNEQFF.

This clone was detected a few times. The gene calls are TRBV2 and TRBJ2-1; no reliable D call. CDR3 length: 12 amino acids. Trimming shortened V by 5 bases and J by 8 bases, and 10 bases separated the two germline ends. The germline V gene has CDR1 SNHLY and CDR2 FYNNEI. The CDR3 DNA sequence: TGTGCCAGCAGTTTCACAATGGATGAGCAGTTCTTC. Translated: CASSFTMDEQFF.

The J gene is TRBJ1-1, the V gene TRBV27, with D perhaps matching TRBD1 (5 bases). The CDR3 sequence is 15 residues long. The germline CDR1 and CDR2 sequences are MNHEY and SMNVEV (reference sequence). V lost 4 bases, J lost 0 bases, and 12 bases lay in between. CDR3 nucleotides: TGTGCCAGCAGTTCGAACAGGATTATGAACACTGAAGCTTTCTTT. This gives the protein CASSSNRIMNTEAFF.

This clone has only a few counts. The chain carries TRBV30 and TRBJ2-3; a possible D gene is TRBD1 (6 bases). The V end lost 0 bases, the J end lost 7 bases, and 8 bases lay between the germline ends. Germline CDR1 reads GTSNPN; CDR2 reads SVGIG (reference sequence). The length of the CDR3 is 12 residues. Here the CDR3 DNA reads TGTGCCTGGAGTGTAAGGGGGAATACGCAGTATTTT. Translated, it gives CAWSVRGNTQYF.

The genes are TRBV9 and TRBJ1-4, with 11 positions matching TRBD1. Losses at the gene ends were 3 bases for V and 7 bases for J; bases not matched to a gene: 5. Germline loops: CDR1 SGDLS, CDR2 YYNGEE. The CDR3 runs 15 residues. CDR3 nucleotide sequence: TGTGCCAGCAGCGCAGGACAGGGGGCGCGTGAAAAACTGTTTTTT. It translates to CASSAGQGAREKLFF.

V is TRBV5-6 and J is TRBJ2-7; 10 bases map to TRBD2. This CDR3 spans 14 amino acids. CDR1 and CDR2 from the germline V gene are SGHDT and YYEEEE. The ends lost 1 base at V and 2 bases at J; junction bases unmatched: 0. The CDR3 protein is CASSLTSGTYEQYF. Here the CDR3 DNA reads TGTGCCAGCAGCTTGACTAGCGGGACCTACGAGCAGTACTTC.

This clone was picked up a small number of times. The rearrangement uses TRBV6-5 and TRBJ1-5; D gene ambiguous. V was shortened by 0 bases and J by 10 bases, with 10 bases between the two germline ends. From germline, CDR1 is MNHEY and CDR2 SVGAGI. The CDR3 has 13 residues. This CDR3 is CASSYSLLVPQHF. Here the CDR3 DNA reads TGTGCCAGCAGTTACTCTCTCTTAGTCCCCCAGCATTTT.

The chain links TRBV2 to TRBJ2-2, with TRBD1 matching over 8 bases. Germline V gene data show CDR1 as SNHLY and CDR2 as FYNNEI. Unmatched junction bases numbered 4, after V lost 6 bases and J lost 4 bases. The CDR3 spans 14 residues. CDR3 coding DNA: TGTGCCAGCAGGGAAACAGGGGGCACCGGGGAGCTGTTTTTT. It specifies CASRETGGTGELFF.

This clone has only a few counts. The chain links TRBV7-2 to TRBJ1-1; 9 positions match TRBD1. The CDR3 totals 15 residues. Germline trimming cut 5 bases from V and 2 bases from J; bases unmatched to any gene: 6. Germline V CDR1 and CDR2: SGHTA, FQGNSA. Here the CDR3 reads CASSRGGQGNTEAFF. CDR3 coding DNA: TGTGCCAGCAGCCGAGGGGGACAGGGAAACACTGAAGCTTTCTTT.

The V call is TRBV4-2, the J call TRBJ1-2, with D uncertain. In germline, CDR1 is LGHNA, CDR2 YNFKEQ. Trimming cost V 0 bases and J 4 bases, with 15 bases left between them. This CDR3 comprises 16 residues. The CDR3 reads CASSQDTTLGAYGYTF. The CDR3 DNA reads TGTGCCAGCAGCCAAGATACAACACTTGGAGCCTATGGCTACACCTTC.